This TCR beta chain emerged from a study of blood T cell repertoires in COVID-19. TCRdb keeps only in-frame clones here, not all; method: immunoSEQ multiplex PCR. The sample holds fewer than 400,000 clones; 80% to 90% are singletons and the top ten take over 4.5%. Germline V gives CDR1 LNHNV, CDR2 YYDKDF (reference sequence). This CDR3 spans 13 amino acids. V shed 5 bases, J shed 7 bases, and the junction held 4 bases outside the gene matches. The sample comprised PBMCs or T cells enriched from blood (not recorded which). This receptor was identified in a man aged 30 to 39 who had recovered from COVID-19. V gene TRBV15 combines with J gene TRBJ1-2; 10 bases map to TRBD1. CDR3 nucleotide sequence: TGTGCCACCAGCGGACAGGGGGAGGGTGGCTACACCTTC. Its translation is CATSGQGEGGYTF.